This TCR beta chain stems from a study of regulatory T cells in long-lasting Graves disease (dated by TCRdb to the early 2020s). Notes on the research overall: To count as having persistent Graves' disease, a patient had to have received antithyroid drug treatment for over 5 years with TSH receptor autoantibodies remaining persistently positive. Peripheral blood TCR sequencing and RNA sequencing compared persistent Graves' disease patients with newly diagnosed Graves' disease patients. The study was registered as a clinical trial and conducted in China. TCR sequencing covered some 13 persistent and 20 newly diagnosed Graves' disease patients, about 35 samples in total. Persistent Graves' disease patients in the clinical cohort had taken antithyroid drugs for roughly ten years on average.

Points the paper makes about the study in general: The authors acknowledged the small sample size as a limitation that may reduce accuracy. Only peripheral blood was studied, because thyroid tissue, the primary lesion, was inaccessible. Compared with newly diagnosed patients, persistent Graves' disease patients had lower TCR Shannon entropy and fewer highly expanded clones, which suggests clonal expansion. Preferential use of TRBV28, TRBJ1-2 and TRBJ2-5 was observed in persistent disease, whereas TRBV20-1 and TRBJ2-1 were favored in newly diagnosed disease. Sequencing and analysis were limited to the TCR beta chain. Persistent patients shared more public clonotypes among themselves (around 2,700) than newly diagnosed patients did (more than 850).

In this sample, this clonotype turned up a few times. Its antigen target is currently unknown. No base-level quality is on record; no much larger clone is a single base apart. The CDR3 covers 15 residues, taking in both the cysteine and the phenylalanine. Here the CDR3 DNA is all that survives: 45 bases in frame from base 1. Based on the germline V gene, the CDR1 and CDR2 sequences are SQVTM and ANQGSEA. V and J are trimmed by 4 bases and 5 bases, and the gene matches miss 8 bases of the junction. Taken with the paper, the label for time point translates to: persistent/refractory GD, antithyroid drugs over 5 years with positive TRAb. For both TCR sequencing and RNA sequencing, RNA was extracted from PBMCs in TRIzol. The diagnosis of Graves' disease followed American Thyroid Association guidelines. Patients for the study were recruited at an endocrinology department in Xi'an, China. From each patient, approximately 9 milliliters of peripheral blood was collected into an EDTA anticoagulant tube. Ficoll Paque Plus density gradient separation was used to isolate PBMCs, and no additional T cell sorting was done. RNA quality was checked with an Agilent 2100 Bioanalyzer and agarose gel, and concentration with a NanoDrop 2000.

The method behind the library was multiplex PCR. The instrument was an Illumina HiSeq 4000. CDR3 regions were amplified by Arm-PCR with iRepertoire HTBI primers to construct TCR beta libraries. Before sequencing, the PCR products underwent gel purification. The original methods were these. Gene usage analysis of CDR3 amino acid clonotypes used the approximately 62 TRBV and fewer than 15 TRBJ segments found across samples. COPE and FqMerger were used to merge the filtered high-quality paired reads into contigs. BLAST was used to align contigs to IMGT TRBV, TRBD and TRBJ reference genes, and CDR3 was defined according to IMGT. Any clonotype with a frequency above 0.1% was classified as a highly expanded clone. Shannon entropy served as the measure of repertoire diversity, while the Gini coefficient captured V-J evenness. A clonotype was considered public if more than one individual shared it. Clones were called with MiXCR by TCRdb after fastp trimmed the public reads at Q25, and only in-frame beta chains were retained. Every distinct CDR3 protein forms one entry, paired with its most common genes and DNA. These V and J calls rely on TCRdb rather than the paper's analysis. This sample gives about 660,000 distinct CDR3 sequences in total; 25% to 35% of them show up just once. Roughly 41% of the sample goes to the ten largest clones.

The chain joins TRBV29-1 to TRBJ1-4; TRBD1 lines up with 9 middle nucleotides. The source is a female donor with Graves disease. The specimen comprised peripheral blood mononuclear cells (PBMCs), sampled when the disease was refractory, from a patient treated with antithyroid drugs. The sequenced DNA is TGCAGCGTTGTCTATCCGGGGACAGGGAATGAAAAACTGTTTTTT. Its protein reads: CSVVYPGTGNEKLFF.